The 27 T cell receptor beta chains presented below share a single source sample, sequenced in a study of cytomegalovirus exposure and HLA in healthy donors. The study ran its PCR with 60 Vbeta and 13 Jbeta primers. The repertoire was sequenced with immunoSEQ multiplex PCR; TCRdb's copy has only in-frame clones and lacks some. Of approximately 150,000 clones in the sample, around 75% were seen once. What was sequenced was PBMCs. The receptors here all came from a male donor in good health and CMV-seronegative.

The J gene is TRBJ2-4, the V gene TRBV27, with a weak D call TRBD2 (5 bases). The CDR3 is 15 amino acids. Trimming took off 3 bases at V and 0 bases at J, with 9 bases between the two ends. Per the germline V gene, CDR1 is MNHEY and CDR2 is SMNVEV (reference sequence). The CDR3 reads CASSLSGLAKNIQYF. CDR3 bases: TGTGCCAGCAGTTTGTCCGGACTAGCCAAAAACATTCAGTACTTC.

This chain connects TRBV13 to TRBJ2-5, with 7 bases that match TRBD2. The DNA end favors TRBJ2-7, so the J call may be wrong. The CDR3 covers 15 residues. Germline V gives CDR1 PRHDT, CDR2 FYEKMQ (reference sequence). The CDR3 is CASSSTGGNIYEQYF. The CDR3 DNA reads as TGTGCCAGCAGCTCGACGGGGGGAAACATCTACGAGCAGTACTTC.

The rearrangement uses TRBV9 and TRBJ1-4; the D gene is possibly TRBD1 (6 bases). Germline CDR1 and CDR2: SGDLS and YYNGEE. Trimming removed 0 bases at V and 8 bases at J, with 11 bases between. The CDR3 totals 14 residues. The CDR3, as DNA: TGTGCCAGCAGCGTAGATGGGAGGGGGGAAAAACTGTTTTTT. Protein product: CASSVDGRGEKLFF.

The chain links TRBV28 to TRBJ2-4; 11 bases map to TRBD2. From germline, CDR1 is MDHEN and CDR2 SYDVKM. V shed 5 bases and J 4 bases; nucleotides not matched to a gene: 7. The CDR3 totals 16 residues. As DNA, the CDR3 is TGTGCCAGCAGTCCGGTAGCGGGAGGGATAAAAAACATTCAGTACTTC. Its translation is CASSPVAGGIKNIQYF.

The CDR3 loop is CASSWAGGPAYEQFF. The DNA for the CDR3 is TGTGCCAGCAGCTGGGCGGGGGGTCCCGCCTATGAGCAGTTCTTC. The chain couples TRBV5-4 to TRBJ2-1, with TRBD2 identical over 8 bases. V gave up 3 bases and J gave up 8 bases; unmatched junction bases: 10. The CDR3 length is 15 residues. CDR1 is SGHNT, CDR2 YYREEE, per germline (reference sequence).

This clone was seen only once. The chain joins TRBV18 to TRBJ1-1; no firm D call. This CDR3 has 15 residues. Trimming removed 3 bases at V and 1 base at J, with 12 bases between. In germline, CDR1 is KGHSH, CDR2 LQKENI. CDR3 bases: TGTGCCAGCTCACCCGATCGCGGAAGGAACACTGAAGCTTTCTTT. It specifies CASSPDRGRNTEAFF. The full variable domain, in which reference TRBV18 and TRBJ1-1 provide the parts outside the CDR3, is NAGVMQNPRHLVRRRGQEARLRCSPMKGHSHVYWYRQLPEEGLKFMVYLQKENIIDESGMPKERFSAEFPKEGPSILRIQQVVRGDSAAYFCASSPDRGRNTEAFFGQGTRLTVV.

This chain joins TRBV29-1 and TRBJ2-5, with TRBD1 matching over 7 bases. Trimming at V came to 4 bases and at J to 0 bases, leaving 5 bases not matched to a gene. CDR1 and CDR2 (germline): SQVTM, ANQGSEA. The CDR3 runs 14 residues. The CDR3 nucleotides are TGCAGCGTTGGGGGACAGTTGTACCAAGAGACCCAGTACTTC. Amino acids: CSVGGQLYQETQYF.

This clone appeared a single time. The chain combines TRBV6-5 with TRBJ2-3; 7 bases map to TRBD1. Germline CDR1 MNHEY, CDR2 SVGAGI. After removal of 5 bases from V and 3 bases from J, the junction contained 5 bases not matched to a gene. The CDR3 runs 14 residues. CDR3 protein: CASSIRTGTDTQYF. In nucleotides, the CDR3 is TGTGCCAGCAGTATCCGGACAGGAACAGATACGCAGTATTTT.

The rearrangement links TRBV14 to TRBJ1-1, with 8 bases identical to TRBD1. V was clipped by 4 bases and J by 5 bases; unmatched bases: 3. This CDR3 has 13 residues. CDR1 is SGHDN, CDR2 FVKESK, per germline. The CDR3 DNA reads TGTGCCAGCAGCCGGCGGACAGGGACTGAAGCTTTCTTT. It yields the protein CASSRRTGTEAFF. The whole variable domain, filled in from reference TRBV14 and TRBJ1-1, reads EAGVTQFPSHSVIEKGQTVTLRCDPISGHDNLYWYRRVMGKEIKFLLHFVKESKQDESGMPNNRFLAERTGGTYSTLKVQPAELEDSGVYFCASSRRTGTEAFFGQGTRLTVV.

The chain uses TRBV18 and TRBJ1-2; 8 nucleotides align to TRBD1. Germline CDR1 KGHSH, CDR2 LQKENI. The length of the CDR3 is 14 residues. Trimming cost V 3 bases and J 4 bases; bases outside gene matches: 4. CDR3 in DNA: TGTGCCAGCTCACCGGACAGGGAGGGCTATGGCTACACCTTC. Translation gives CASSPDREGYGYTF. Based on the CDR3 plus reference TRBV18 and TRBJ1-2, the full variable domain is NAGVMQNPRHLVRRRGQEARLRCSPMKGHSHVYWYRQLPEEGLKFMVYLQKENIIDESGMPKERFSAEFPKEGPSILRIQQVVRGDSAAYFCASSPDREGYGYTFGSGTRLTVV.

CDR3 nucleotides: TGTGCCAGTACCCAACAGGGGACCTACTACAATGAGCAGTTCTTC. The encoded protein is CASTQQGTYYNEQFF. V and J are TRBV19 and TRBJ2-1; 7 nucleotides align to TRBD1. The CDR3 is made up of 15 amino acids. The J segment lost 3 bases and the V segment lost 7 bases, leaving 9 bases of the junction unmatched. The V gene's germline CDR1 is LNHDA and CDR2 SQIVND (reference sequence).

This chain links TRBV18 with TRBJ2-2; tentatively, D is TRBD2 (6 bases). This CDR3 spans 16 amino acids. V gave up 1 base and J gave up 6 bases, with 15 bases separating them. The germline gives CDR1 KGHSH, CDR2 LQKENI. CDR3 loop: CASSPRGAMGSGELFF. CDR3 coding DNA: TGTGCCAGCTCACCACGCGGGGCGATGGGGTCCGGGGAGCTGTTTTTT. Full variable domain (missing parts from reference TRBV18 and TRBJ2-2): NAGVMQNPRHLVRRRGQEARLRCSPMKGHSHVYWYRQLPEEGLKFMVYLQKENIIDESGMPKERFSAEFPKEGPSILRIQQVVRGDSAAYFCASSPRGAMGSGELFFGEGSRLTVL.

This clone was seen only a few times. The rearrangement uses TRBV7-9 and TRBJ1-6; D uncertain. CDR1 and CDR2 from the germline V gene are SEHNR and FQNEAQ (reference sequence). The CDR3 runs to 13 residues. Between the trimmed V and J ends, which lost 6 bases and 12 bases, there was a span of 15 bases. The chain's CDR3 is CASSLLGAGPLHF. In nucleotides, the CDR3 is TGTGCCAGCAGTTTACTCGGCGCAGGACCCCTCCACTTT.

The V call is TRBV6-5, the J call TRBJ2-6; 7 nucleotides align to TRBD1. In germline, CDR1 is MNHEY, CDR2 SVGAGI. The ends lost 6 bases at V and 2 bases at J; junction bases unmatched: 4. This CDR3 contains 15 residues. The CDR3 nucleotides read TGTGCCAGCAGGCCCGACAGGGCTGGGGCCAACGTCCTGACTTTC. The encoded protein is CASRPDRAGANVLTF.

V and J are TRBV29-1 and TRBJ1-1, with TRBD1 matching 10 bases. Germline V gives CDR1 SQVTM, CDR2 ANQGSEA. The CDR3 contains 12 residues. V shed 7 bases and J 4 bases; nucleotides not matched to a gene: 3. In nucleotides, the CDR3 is TGCAGCGCTCGGACAGGGGGCACTGAAGCTTTCTTT. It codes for CSARTGGTEAFF. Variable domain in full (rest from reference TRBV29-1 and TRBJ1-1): SAVISQKPSRDICQRGTSLTIQCQVDSQVTMMFWYRQQPGQSLTLIATANQGSEATYESGFVIDKFPISRPNLTFSTLTVSNMSPEDSSIYLCSARTGGTEAFFGQGTRLTVV.

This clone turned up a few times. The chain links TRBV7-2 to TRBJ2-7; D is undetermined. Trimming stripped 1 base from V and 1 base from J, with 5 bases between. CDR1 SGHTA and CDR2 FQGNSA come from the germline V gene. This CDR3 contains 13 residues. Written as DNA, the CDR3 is TGTGCCAGCAGCTTAGAACAGTCCTACGAGCAGTACTTC. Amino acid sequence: CASSLEQSYEQYF.

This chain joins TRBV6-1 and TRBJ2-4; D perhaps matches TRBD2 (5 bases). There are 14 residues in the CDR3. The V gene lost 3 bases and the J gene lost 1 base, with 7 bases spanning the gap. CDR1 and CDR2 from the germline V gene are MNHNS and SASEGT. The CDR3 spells CASSESGAKNIQYF. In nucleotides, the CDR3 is TGTGCCAGCAGTGAGTCGGGGGCCAAAAACATTCAGTACTTC.

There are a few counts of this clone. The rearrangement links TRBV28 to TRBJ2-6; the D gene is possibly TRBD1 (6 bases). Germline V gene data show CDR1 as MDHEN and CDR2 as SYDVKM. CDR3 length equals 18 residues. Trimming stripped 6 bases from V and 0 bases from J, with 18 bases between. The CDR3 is CASRSAGRGSSGANVLTF. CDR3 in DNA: TGTGCCAGCAGATCCGCGGGCAGGGGAAGCTCTGGGGCCAACGTCCTGACTTTC.

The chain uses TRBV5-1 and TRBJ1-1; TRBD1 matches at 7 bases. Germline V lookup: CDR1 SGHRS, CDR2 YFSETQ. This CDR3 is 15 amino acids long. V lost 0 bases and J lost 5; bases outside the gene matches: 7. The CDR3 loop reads CASSLEGAVTTEAFF. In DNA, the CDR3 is TGCGCCAGCAGCTTGGAGGGGGCAGTTACGACTGAAGCTTTCTTT.

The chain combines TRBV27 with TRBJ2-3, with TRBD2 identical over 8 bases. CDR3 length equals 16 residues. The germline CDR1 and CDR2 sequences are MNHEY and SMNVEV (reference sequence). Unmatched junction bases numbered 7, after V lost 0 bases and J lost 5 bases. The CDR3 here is CASSLSPGLGGDTQYF. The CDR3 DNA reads TGTGCCAGCAGTTTATCACCGGGACTAGGAGGAGATACGCAGTATTTT.

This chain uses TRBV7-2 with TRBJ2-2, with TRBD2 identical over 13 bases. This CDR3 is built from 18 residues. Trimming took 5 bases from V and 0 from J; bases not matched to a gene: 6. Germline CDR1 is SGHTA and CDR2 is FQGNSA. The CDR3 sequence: CASSRGLAGVANTGELFF. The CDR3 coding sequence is TGTGCCAGCAGCCGAGGACTAGCGGGAGTCGCGAACACCGGGGAGCTGTTTTTT.

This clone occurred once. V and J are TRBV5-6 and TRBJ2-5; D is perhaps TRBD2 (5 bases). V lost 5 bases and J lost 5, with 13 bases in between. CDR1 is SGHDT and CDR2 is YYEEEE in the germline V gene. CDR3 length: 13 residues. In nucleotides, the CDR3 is TGTGCCAGCAGGCCGAGGGCCGGGGAGACCCAGTACTTC. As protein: CASRPRAGETQYF.

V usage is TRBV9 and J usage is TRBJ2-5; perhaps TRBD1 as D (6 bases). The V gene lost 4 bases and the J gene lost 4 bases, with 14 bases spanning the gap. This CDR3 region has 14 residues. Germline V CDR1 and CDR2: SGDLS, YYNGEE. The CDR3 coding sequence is TGTGCCAGCAGCCCTCAACAGGGTAGAGAGACCCAGTACTTC. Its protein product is CASSPQQGRETQYF.

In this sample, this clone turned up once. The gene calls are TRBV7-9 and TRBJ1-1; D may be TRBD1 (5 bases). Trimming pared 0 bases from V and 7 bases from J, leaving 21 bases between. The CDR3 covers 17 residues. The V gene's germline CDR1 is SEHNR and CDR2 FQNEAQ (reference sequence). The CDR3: CASSLAGGRGRGYEAFF. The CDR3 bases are TGTGCCAGCAGCTTAGCGGGAGGACGTGGTCGGGGGTATGAAGCTTTCTTT.

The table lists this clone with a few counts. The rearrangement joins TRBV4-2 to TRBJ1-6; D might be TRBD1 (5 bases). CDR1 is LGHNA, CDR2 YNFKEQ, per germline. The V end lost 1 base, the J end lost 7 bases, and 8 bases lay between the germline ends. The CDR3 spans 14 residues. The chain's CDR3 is CASSQGGGNSPLHF. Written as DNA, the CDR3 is TGTGCCAGCAGCCAAGGGGGGGGAAATTCACCCCTCCACTTT.

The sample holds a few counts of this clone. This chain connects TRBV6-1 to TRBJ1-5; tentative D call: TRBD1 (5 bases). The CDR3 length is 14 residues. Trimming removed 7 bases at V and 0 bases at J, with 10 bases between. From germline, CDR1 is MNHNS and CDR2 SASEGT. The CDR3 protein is CASTDSNSNQPQHF. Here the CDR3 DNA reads TGTGCCAGCACCGACAGTAATAGCAATCAGCCCCAGCATTTT.

CDR3 amino acids: CASSPTGGGYGYTF. CDR3 coding DNA: TGCGCCAGCAGCCCGACAGGGGGCGGCTATGGCTACACCTTC. V gene TRBV5-1 combines with J gene TRBJ1-2, with 10 bases matching TRBD1. CDR1 and CDR2 from the germline V gene are SGHRS and YFSETQ. The CDR3 runs to 14 residues. The trim removed 4 bases at V and 4 bases at J, leaving 4 bases unmatched.